The clone carrying this T cell receptor (beta chain) was counted a few times. Its specificity is not known. This was the immunoSEQ version 4 assay in survey mode. Each sample used up to about 1 ug genomic DNA diluted to roughly 10 ng/uL. The assay was immunoSEQ multiplex PCR, and TCRdb's table has in-frame clones only and misses some. The sample has around 47,000 clones, approximately 91% seen once. This CDR3 contains 15 residues. V was shortened by 1 base and J by 6 bases, with 15 bases between the two germline ends. CDR1 is MNHNS and CDR2 is SASEGT in the germline V gene. Anti-CD3/anti-CD28 beads served as a nonspecific positive control stimulus. Sorting selected CD4+ T cells upregulating both CD40 ligand and CD69. For around 17 hours, CD8-depleted PBMCs received anti-CD28/CD49d costimulation, a CD40-blocking antibody and enfuvirtide. These data are taken from a study of persistence of HIV-infected CD4 T cells. Study-level points and caveats: Antigen-responding cells were enriched for degenerate expanded CDR3beta sequences.

The sample here was CD4+ T cells sorted from PBMCs after roughly 18-hour stimulation, taken from a patient who received antiretroviral therapy. This receptor was identified in an adult man with HIV who was CMV-seropositive. V and J are TRBV6-1 and TRBJ1-1, with D perhaps TRBD1 (5 bases). The CDR3, as DNA: TGTGCCAGCAGTGAAGTCTCTCCTGGGGACGCTGAAGCTTTCTTT. Its translation is CASSEVSPGDAEAFF.